The T cell receptor (beta chain) under discussion was sequenced for a study of CD8 T cells in Susac syndrome. Findings of the study overall: In its TCR sequencing and HLA analysis, the study acknowledged that the number of individuals was relatively small.

The authors reverse transcribed roughly 0.5 to 1 ug RNA with random hexamers. By means of immunoSEQ multiplex PCR, TCR beta CDR3 spanning 54 Vbeta and 13 Jbeta underwent amplification. TCRdb re-called the immunoSEQ multiplex PCR reads with MiXCR, one entry per CDR3 protein. The data contain 250,000 to 300,000 distinct CDR3 sequences, approximately 85% of them singletons. Germline assignment: CDR1 MNHNS and CDR2 SASEGT. J lost 0 bases, V lost 7 bases, and 4 bases had no gene match. The CDR3 runs 14 residues. In blood CD8+ and CD4+ T cells, TCR beta underwent sequencing. Negative isolation yielded CD8+ and CD4+ T cells; FACS enriched TEMRA cells. Of note for this clonotype: Its antigen is not identified.

The sequence was obtained from a human donor with multiple sclerosis. The rearrangement links TRBV6-1 to TRBJ1-2; 8 nucleotides match TRBD1. The sequenced sample consisted of CD8+ T cells from PBMCs. CDR3 sequence: CASTWDRTNYGYTF. The CDR3 nucleotides read TGTGCCAGCACCTGGGACAGGACTAACTATGGCTACACCTTC.